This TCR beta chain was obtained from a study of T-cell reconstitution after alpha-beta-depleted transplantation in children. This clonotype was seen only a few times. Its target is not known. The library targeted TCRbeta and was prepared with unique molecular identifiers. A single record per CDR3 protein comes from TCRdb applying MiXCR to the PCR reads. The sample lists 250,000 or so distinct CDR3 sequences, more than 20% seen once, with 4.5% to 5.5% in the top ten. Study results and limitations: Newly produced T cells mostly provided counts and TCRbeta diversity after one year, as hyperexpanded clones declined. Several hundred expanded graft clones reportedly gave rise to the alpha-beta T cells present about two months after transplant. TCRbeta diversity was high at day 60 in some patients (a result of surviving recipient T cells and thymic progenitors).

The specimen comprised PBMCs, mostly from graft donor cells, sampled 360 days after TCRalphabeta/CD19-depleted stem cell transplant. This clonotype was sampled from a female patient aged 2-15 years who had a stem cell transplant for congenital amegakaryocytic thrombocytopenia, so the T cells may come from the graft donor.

CDR3: CASSFTGHANYGYTF. CDR3 coding DNA: TGTGCCAGCAGTTTTACGGGACACGCTAACTATGGCTACACCTTC. The J gene is TRBJ1-2, the V gene TRBV12-3 or TRBV12-4; TRBD1 might be the D (6 bases). Trimming left V 3 bases short and J 0 bases short, with 11 bases between. This CDR3 spans 15 amino acids.